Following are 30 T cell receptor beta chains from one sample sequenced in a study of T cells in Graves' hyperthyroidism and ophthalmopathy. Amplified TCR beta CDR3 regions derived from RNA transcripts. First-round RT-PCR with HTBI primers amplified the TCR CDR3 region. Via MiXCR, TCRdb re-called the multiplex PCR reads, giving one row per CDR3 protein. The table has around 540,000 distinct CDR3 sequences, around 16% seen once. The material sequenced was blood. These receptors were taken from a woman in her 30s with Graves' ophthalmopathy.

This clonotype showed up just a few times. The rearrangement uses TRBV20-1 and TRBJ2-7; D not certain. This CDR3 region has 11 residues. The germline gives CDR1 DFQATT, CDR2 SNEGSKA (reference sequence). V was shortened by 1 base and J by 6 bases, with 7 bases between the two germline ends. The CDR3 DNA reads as TGCAGTGCTAGAGCCGACGGCGAGCAGTACTTC. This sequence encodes CSARADGEQYF.

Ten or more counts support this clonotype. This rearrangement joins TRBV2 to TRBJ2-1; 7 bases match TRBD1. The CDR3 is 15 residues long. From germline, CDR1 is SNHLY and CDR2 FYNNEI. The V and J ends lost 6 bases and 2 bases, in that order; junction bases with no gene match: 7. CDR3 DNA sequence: TGTGCCAGCAGAAAACAGGGGAACCCCTACAATGAGCAGTTCTTC. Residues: CASRKQGNPYNEQFF.

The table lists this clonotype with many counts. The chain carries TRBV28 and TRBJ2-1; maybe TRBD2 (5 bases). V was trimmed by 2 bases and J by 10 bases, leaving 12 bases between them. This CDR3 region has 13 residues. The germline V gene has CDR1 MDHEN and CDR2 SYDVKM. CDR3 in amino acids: CASSLGSTGEQFF. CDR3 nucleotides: TGTGCCAGCAGTTTAGGGAGCACCGGGGAGCAGTTCTTC.

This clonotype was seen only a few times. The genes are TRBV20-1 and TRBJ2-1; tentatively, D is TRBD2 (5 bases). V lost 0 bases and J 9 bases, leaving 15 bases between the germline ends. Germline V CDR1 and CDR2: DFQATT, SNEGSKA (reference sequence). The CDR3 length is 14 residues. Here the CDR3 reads CSARDRGSVGEQFF. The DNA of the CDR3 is TGCAGTGCTAGAGATCGCGGGTCCGTGGGTGAGCAGTTCTTC.

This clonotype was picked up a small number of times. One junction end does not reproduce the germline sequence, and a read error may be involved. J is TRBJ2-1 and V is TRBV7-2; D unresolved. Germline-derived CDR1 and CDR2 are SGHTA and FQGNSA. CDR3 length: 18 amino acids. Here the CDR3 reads CASSLDLRVLISCNEQFF. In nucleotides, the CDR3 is TGTGCCAGCAGCTTAGATCTTAGGGTGCTAATCTCCTGCAATGAGCAGTTCTTC.

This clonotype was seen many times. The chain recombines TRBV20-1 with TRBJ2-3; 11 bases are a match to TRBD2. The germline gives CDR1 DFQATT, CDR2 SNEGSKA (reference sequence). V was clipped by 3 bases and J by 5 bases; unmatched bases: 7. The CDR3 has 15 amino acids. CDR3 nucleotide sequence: TGCAGTGCTAGTAGACTAGCGGGATCGGTAGATACGCAGTATTTT. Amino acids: CSASRLAGSVDTQYF.

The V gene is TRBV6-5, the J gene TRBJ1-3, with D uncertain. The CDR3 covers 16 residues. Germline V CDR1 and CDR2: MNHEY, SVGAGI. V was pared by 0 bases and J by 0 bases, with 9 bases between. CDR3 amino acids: CASSYSNSFSGNTIYF. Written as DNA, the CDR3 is TGTGCCAGCAGTTACTCGAATTCCTTCTCTGGAAACACCATATATTTT.

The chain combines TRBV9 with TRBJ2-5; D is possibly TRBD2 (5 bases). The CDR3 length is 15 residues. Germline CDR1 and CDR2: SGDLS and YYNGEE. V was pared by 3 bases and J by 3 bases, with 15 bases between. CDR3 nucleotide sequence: TGTGCCAGCAGCGCCGAGGGATTAGGCAAAGAGACCCAGTACTTC. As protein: CASSAEGLGKETQYF.

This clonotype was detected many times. CDR3 sequence reads: CSGGDPWVDTQYF. The CDR3 bases are TGCAGTGGAGGGGACCCCTGGGTAGATACGCAGTATTTT. V gene TRBV20-1 combines with J gene TRBJ2-3, with D perhaps TRBD1 or TRBD2 (5 bases each). Germline CDR1 and CDR2: DFQATT and SNEGSKA (reference sequence). V was pared by 7 bases and J by 5 bases, with 16 bases between. CDR3 size: 13 residues.

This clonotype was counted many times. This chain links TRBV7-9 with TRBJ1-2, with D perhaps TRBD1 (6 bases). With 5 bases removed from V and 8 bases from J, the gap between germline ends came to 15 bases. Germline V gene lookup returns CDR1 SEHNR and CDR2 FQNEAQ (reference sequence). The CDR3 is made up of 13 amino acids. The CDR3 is CASSAGQPRGYTF. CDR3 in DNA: TGTGCCAGCAGCGCCGGACAGCCCCGGGGCTACACCTTC.

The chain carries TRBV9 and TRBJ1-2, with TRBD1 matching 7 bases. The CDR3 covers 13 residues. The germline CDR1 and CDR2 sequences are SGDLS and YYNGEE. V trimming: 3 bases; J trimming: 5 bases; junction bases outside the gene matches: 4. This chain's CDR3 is CASSGQGRYGYTF. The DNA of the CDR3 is TGTGCCAGCAGCGGACAGGGAAGGTATGGCTACACCTTC.

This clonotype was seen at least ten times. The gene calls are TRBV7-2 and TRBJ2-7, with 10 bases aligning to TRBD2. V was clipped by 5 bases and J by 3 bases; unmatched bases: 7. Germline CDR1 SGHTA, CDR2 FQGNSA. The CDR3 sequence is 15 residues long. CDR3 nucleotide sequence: TGTGCCAGCAGCACGGTAGCGGGAGGTAACTACGAGCAGTACTTC. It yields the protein CASSTVAGGNYEQYF.

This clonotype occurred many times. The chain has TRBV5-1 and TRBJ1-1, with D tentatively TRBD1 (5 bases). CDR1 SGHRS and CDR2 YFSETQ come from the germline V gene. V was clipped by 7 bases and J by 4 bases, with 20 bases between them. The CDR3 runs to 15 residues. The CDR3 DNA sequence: TGCGCCAGCGGCCTGTATAAGGGGCGGGCCACTGAAGCTTTCTTT. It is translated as CASGLYKGRATEAFF. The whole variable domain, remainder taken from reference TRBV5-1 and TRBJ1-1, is KAGVTQTPRYLIKTRGQQVTLSCSPISGHRSVSWYQQTPGQGLQFLFEYFSETQRNKGNFPGRFSGRQFSNSRSEMNVSTLELGDSALYLCASGLYKGRATEAFFGQGTRLTVV.

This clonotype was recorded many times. In DNA, the CDR3 is TGTGCCACCAGTGAGCCAGGGGGCGACGGACCTAATGAAAAACTGTTTTTT. Its protein product is CATSEPGGDGPNEKLFF. The chain has TRBV24-1 and TRBJ1-4; 8 nucleotides agree with TRBD1. This CDR3 contains 17 residues. Per the germline V gene, CDR1 is KGHDR and CDR2 is SFDVKD. Trimming at V came to 4 bases and at J to 3 bases, leaving 9 bases not matched to a gene.

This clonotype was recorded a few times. The CDR3 nucleotides are TGTGCCAGCAGCTACGTAGCTCTGACAGGGGTCAGCTCCTACGAGCAGTACTTC. This sequence encodes CASSYVALTGVSSYEQYF. This chain connects TRBV7-3 to TRBJ2-7; TRBD1 matches at 8 bases. The ends lost 4 bases at V and 0 bases at J; junction bases unmatched: 14. Germline CDR1 SGHTA, CDR2 FQGTGA. This CDR3 has 18 residues.

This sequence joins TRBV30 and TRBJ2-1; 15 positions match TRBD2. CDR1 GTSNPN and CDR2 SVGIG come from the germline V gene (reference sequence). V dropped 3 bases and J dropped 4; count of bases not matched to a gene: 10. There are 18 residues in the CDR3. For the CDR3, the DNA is TGTGCCTGGAGACCCGGACTAGCGGGAGGGCCGGTTTACAATGAGCAGTTCTTC. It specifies CAWRPGLAGGPVYNEQFF.

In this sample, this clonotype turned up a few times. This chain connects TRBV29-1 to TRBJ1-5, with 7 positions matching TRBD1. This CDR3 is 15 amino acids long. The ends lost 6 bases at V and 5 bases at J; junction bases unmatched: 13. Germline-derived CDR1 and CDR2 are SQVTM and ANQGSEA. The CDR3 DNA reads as TGCAGCGTGTCCTTCCTAACAGGGGAGGATCAGCCCCAGCATTTT. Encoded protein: CSVSFLTGEDQPQHF.

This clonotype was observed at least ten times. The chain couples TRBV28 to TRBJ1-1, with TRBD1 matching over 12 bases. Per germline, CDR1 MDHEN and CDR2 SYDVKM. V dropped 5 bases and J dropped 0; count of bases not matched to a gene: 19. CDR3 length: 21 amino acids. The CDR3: CASSLVSYRDRGLVMNTEAFF. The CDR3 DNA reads TGTGCCAGCAGTCTAGTCTCCTACAGGGACAGGGGGCTGGTAATGAACACTGAAGCTTTCTTT.

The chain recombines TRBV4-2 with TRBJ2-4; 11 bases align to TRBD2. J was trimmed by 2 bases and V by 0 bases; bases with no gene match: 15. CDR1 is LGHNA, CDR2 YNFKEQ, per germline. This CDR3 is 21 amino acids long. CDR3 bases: TGTGCCAGCAGCCAAGATGCGCTGACTAGCGGGATTTTAAAGACCAAAAACATTCAGTACTTC. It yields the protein CASSQDALTSGILKTKNIQYF.

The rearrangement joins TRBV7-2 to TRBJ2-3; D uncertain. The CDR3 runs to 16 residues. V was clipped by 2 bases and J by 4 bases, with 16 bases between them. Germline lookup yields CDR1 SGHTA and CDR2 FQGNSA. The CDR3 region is CASSLSPATPPDTQYF. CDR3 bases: TGTGCCAGCAGCTTAAGTCCTGCCACCCCCCCAGATACGCAGTATTTT.

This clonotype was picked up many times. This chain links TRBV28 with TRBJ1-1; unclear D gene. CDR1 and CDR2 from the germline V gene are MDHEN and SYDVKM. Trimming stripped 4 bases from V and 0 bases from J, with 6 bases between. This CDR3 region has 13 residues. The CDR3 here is CASSSSLNTEAFF. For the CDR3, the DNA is TGTGCCAGCAGTTCAAGCTTGAACACTGAAGCTTTCTTT.

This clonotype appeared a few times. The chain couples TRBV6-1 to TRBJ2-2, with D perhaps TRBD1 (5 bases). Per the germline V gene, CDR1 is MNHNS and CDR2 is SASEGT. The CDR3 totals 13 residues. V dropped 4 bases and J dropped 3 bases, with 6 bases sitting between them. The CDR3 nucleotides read TGTGCCAGCAGTGGACAGCACACCGGGGAGCTGTTTTTT. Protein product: CASSGQHTGELFF.

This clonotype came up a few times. DNA of the CDR3: TGCGCCAGCAGAGGGGGGACTAGCGGCTCCCAAGAGACCCAGTACTTC. It encodes CASRGGTSGSQETQYF. This chain joins TRBV10-2 and TRBJ2-5; 11 bases match TRBD2. The CDR3 is 16 amino acids. The germline V gene has CDR1 WSHSY and CDR2 SAAADI. V trimming: 6 bases; J trimming: 1 base; junction bases outside the gene matches: 7.

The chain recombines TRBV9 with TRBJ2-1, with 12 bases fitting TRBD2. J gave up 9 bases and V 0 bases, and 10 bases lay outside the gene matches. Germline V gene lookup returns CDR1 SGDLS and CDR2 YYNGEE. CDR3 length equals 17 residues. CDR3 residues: CASSVELASGREGEQFF. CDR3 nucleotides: TGTGCCAGCAGCGTAGAGTTGGCTAGCGGGAGGGAAGGTGAGCAGTTCTTC.

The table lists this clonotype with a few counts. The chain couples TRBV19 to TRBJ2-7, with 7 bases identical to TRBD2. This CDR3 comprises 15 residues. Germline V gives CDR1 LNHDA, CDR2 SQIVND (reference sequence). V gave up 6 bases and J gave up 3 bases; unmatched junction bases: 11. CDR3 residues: CASRLADLRSYEQYF. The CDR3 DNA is TGTGCCAGTAGGCTAGCGGACTTACGTAGCTACGAGCAGTACTTC.

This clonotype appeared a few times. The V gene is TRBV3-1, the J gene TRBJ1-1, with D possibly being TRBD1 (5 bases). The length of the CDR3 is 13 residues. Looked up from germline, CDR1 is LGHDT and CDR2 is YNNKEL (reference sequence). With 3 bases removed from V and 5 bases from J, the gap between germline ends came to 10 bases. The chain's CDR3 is CASSQGEGTEAFF. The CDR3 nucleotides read TGTGCCAGCAGCCAGGGGGAGGGGACTGAAGCTTTCTTT.

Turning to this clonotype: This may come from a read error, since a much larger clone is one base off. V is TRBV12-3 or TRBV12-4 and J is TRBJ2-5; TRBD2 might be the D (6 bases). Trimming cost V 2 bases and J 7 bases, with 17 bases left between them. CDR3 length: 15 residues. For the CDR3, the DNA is TGTGCCAGCAGTTTATCTGGAAACCTGGGAGGGACCCAGTACTTC. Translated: CASSLSGNLGGTQYF.

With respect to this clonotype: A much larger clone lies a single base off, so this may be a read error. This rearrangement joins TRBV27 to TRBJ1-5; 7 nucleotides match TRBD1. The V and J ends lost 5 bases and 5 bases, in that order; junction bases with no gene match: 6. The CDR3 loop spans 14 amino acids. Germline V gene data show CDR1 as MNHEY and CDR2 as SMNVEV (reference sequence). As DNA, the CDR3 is TGTGCCAGCAGTCTCAGACAGGGCCATCAGCCCCAGCATTTT. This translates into CASSLRQGHQPQHF.

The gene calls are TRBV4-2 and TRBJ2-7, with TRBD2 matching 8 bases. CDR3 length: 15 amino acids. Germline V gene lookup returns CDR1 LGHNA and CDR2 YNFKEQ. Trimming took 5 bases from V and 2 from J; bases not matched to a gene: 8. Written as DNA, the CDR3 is TGTGCCAGCAGCAAAACGGGACTAGAGGCCTACGAGCAGTACTTC. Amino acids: CASSKTGLEAYEQYF.

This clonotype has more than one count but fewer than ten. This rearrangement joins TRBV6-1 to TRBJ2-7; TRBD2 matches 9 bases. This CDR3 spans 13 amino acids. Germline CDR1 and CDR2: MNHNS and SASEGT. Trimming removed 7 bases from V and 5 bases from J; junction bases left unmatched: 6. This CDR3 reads CASKPSSGNEQYF. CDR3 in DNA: TGTGCCAGCAAACCTTCTAGCGGGAACGAGCAGTACTTC.